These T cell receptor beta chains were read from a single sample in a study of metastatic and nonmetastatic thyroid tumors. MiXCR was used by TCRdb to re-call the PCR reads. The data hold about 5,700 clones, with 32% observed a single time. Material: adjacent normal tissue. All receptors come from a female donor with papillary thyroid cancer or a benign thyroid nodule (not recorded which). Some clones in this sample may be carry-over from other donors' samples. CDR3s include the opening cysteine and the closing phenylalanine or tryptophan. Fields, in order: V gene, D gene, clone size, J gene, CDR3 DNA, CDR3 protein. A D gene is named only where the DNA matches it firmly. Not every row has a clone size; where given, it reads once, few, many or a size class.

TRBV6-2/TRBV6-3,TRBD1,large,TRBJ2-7,TGTGCCAGCAGTTACCTGGGACAGGGTTACGAGCAGTACTTC,CASSYLGQGYEQYF
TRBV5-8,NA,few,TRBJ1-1,TGTGCCAGCAGCTTTTCGGGGGGCGCCGGTGAAGCTTTCTTT,CASSFSGGAGEAFF
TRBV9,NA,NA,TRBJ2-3,TGTGCCAGCAGCGTAGATCGGGGGTGGGGCGCGGATACGCAGTATTTT,CASSVDRGWGADTQYF
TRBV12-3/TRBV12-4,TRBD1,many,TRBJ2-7,TGTGCCAGCAGTTACAGGGGGCTTGAGCAGTACTTC,CASSYRGLEQYF
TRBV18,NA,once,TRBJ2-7,TGTGCCAGCTCACCTTCCCAGGGACAAGGGGCGATCTACGAGCAGTACTTC,CASSPSQGQGAIYEQYF
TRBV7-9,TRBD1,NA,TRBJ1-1,TGTGCCAGCAGAACCCAGGGGGCGTTTACTGAAGCTTTCTTT,CASRTQGAFTEAFF
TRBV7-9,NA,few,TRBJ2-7,TGTGCCAGCAGCTTGGGCAAGGACGAGCAGTACTTC,CASSLGKDEQYF
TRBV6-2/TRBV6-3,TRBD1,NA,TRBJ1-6,TGTGCCAGCAGTTTGGGACAGGGGGGTAATTCACCCCTCCACTTT,CASSLGQGGNSPLHF
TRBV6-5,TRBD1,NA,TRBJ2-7,TGTGCCAGCAGTTTGGCGACAGGGGCCTACGAGCAGTACTTC,CASSLATGAYEQYF
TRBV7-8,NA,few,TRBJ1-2,TGTGCCAGCAGCTTAGGCGGCGCTTCTAACTATGGCTACACCTTC,CASSLGGASNYGYTF
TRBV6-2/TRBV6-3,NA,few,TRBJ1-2,TGTGCCAGCAGTTACCCCCTGGACTGGTATGGCTACACCTTC,CASSYPLDWYGYTF
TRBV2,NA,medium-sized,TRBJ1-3,TGTGCCAGCAGTGACAACTCTGGAAACACCATATATTTT,CASSDNSGNTIYF
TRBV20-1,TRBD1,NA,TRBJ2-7,TGCAGTGCTATCGACAGGGGGGTTTCCTACGAGCAGTACTTC,CSAIDRGVSYEQYF
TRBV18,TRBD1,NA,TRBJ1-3,TGTGCCAGCTTAACATCAGGGGGACCAGGAAACACCATATATTTT,CASLTSGGPGNTIYF